A selection of T cell receptor beta chains follows, all from one sample in a study of blood T cells in healthy people across ages. TCRdb redid the calling of the 5' RACE reads with MiXCR, one entry per CDR3 protein. The sample has 600,000 to 850,000 distinct CDR3 sequences; roughly 25% are singletons. The sample was also reused in another study, on T cells of mothers and their children.

The material sequenced was blood. Receptors were obtained from a boy aged 5-17 years in good health. Each CDR3 is given with its conserved first and last residue. The D gene is left open where the match is weak. Rows may omit the clone size; those that give it use once, few, many or a size class.

few,TRBV12-3/TRBV12-4,-,TRBJ2-2,CASSPPWDTGELFF,TGTGCCAGCAGTCCTCCTTGGGACACCGGGGAGCTGTTTTTT
few,TRBV24-1,-,TRBJ2-7,CATSESTSKGYEQYF,TGTGCCACCAGTGAATCCACAAGTAAAGGCTACGAGCAGTACTTC
few,TRBV6-5,TRBD1,TRBJ2-7,CASSYTEPGTGPYEQYF,TGTGCCAGCAGTTACACGGAACCCGGGACAGGGCCCTACGAGCAGTACTTC
-,TRBV24-1,-,TRBJ2-1,CATSDFPGGEQFF,TGTGCCACCAGTGACTTCCCGGGTGGTGAGCAGTTCTTC
few,TRBV11-2,TRBD1,TRBJ1-2,CASSLDPRTGDYGYTF,TGTGCCAGCAGCTTAGACCCTCGAACAGGGGACTATGGCTACACCTTC
few,TRBV20-1,-,TRBJ2-5,CSARDTLQETQYF,TGCAGTGCTAGGGACACCCTCCAAGAGACCCAGTACTTC
-,TRBV7-6,-,TRBJ2-1,CASSSRRYNEQFF,TGTGCCAGCAGCTCCCGGCGCTACAATGAGCAGTTCTTC
few,TRBV4-3,TRBD2,TRBJ2-1,CASSQVRTSGHNEQFF,TGCGCCAGCAGCCAAGTTAGGACTAGCGGGCACAATGAGCAGTTCTTC
-,TRBV20-1,TRBD1,TRBJ2-1,CSARAQGAEEQFF,TGCAGTGCTAGAGCGCAGGGGGCGGAGGAGCAGTTCTTC
-,TRBV6-4,TRBD1,TRBJ2-3,CASTLCTGGTDTQYF,TGTGCCAGCACTCTCTGTACAGGGGGCACAGATACGCAGTATTTT
-,TRBV28,TRBD1,TRBJ2-7,CASREYGTGGYEQYF,TGTGCCAGCAGAGAGTACGGGACAGGGGGTTACGAGCAGTACTTC
-,TRBV7-2,TRBD1,TRBJ2-1,CASIKGTGNIYNEQFF,TGTGCCAGCATAAAAGGGACAGGGAATATCTACAATGAGCAGTTCTTC
-,TRBV20-1,TRBD2,TRBJ2-5,CSARLAGLGETQYF,TGCAGTGCAAGACTAGCGGGTCTTGGAGAGACCCAGTACTTC
few,TRBV29-1,-,TRBJ2-1,CSVEGPAYVSDEQFF,TGCAGCGTCGAGGGGCCAGCGTACGTCTCCGATGAGCAGTTCTTC
few,TRBV29-1,-,TRBJ2-6,CSVEGDTGANVLTF,TGCAGCGTTGAAGGGGATACAGGGGCCAACGTCCTGACTTTC
few,TRBV15,-,TRBJ2-3,CATSNALTFAWTSTDTQYF,TGTGCCACCAGCAATGCCTTGACTTTTGCGTGGACTAGCACAGATACGCAGTATTTT
few,TRBV11-2,-,TRBJ2-1,CASIPDSRYNEQFF,TGTGCCAGCATCCCAGACAGCCGCTACAATGAGCAGTTCTTC
once,TRBV6-5,-,TRBJ2-2,CASSYSNRELFF,TGTGCCAGCAGTTACTCTAACCGGGAGCTGTTTTTT
-,TRBV18,TRBD1,TRBJ2-1,CATTRQGTYNEQFF,TGTGCCACCACCCGACAGGGGACCTACAATGAGCAGTTCTTC
-,TRBV7-6,TRBD1,TRBJ2-7,CASSLQGESYEQYF,TGTGCCAGCAGCTTACAGGGGGAATCCTACGAGCAGTACTTC
few,TRBV6-6,-,TRBJ2-1,CASSRRASGISYNEQFF,TGTGCCAGCAGTAGGAGGGCATCGGGTATCTCCTACAATGAGCAGTTCTTC
-,TRBV3-1,TRBD2,TRBJ2-1,CASSHGLEASEQFF,TGTGCCAGCAGCCACGGACTAGAGGCGAGCGAGCAGTTCTTC
-,TRBV6-5,TRBD1,TRBJ2-7,CASSTGTGVVEQYF,TGTGCCAGCAGTACCGGGACAGGGGTCGTCGAGCAGTACTTC
once,TRBV5-1,-,TRBJ2-7,CASSLNPDSSYEQYF,TGCGCCAGCAGCTTAAATCCGGACAGCTCCTACGAGCAGTACTTC
few,TRBV11-3,-,TRBJ1-1,CASSSLVGTEAFF,TGTGCCAGCAGCTCCCTGGTGGGCACTGAAGCTTTCTTT
-,TRBV7-2,-,TRBJ2-5,CASSFLRGGVGTQYF,TGTGCCAGCAGCTTTCTAAGGGGAGGAGTGGGGACCCAGTACTTC